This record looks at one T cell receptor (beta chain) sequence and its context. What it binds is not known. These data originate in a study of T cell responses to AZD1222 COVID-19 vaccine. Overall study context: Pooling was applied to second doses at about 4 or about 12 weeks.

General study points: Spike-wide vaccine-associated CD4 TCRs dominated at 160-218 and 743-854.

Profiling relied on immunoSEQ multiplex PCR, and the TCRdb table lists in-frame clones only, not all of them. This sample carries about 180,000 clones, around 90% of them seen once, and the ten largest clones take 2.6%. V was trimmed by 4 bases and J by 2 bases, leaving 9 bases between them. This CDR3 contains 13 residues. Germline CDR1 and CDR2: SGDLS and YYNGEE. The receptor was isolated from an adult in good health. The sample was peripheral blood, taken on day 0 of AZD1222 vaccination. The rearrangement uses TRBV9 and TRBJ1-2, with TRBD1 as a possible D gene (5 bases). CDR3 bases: TGTGCCAGCAGCAGACGACAGAACTATGGCTACACCTTC. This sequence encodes CASSRRQNYGYTF.